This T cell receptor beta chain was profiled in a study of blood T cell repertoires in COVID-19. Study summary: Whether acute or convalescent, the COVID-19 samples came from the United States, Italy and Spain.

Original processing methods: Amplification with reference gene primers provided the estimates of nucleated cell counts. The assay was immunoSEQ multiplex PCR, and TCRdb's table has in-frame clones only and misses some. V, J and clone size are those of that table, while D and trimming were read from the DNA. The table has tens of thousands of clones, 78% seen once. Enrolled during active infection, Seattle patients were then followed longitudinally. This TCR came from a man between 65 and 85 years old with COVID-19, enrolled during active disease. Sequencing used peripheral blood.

As DNA, the CDR3 is TGTGCCAGCAGCTTAGATGGGGGCGCATCTCAGCCCCAGCATTTT. It specifies CASSLDGGASQPQHF. This sequence joins TRBV7-9 and TRBJ1-5; tentatively, D is TRBD1 (6 bases). Trimming removed 1 base at V and 6 bases at J, with 13 bases between. CDR3 length: 15 amino acids. From germline, CDR1 is SEHNR and CDR2 FQNEAQ (reference sequence).